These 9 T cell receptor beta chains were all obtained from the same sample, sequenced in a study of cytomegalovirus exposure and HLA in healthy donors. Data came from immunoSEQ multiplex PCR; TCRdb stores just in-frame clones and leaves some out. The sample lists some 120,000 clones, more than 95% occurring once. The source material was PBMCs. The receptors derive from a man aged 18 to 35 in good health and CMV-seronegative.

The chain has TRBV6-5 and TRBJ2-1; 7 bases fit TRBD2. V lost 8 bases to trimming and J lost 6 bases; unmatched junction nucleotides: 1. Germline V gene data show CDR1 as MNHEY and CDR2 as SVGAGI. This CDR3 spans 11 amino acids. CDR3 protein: CASRGVNEQFF. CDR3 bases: TGTGCCAGCCGGGGGGTCAATGAGCAGTTCTTC.

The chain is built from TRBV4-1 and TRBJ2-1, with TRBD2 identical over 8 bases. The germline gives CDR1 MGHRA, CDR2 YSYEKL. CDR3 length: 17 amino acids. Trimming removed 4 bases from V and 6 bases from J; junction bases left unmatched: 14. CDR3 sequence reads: CASSRIPAGLDPNEQFF. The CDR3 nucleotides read TGCGCCAGCAGCCGCATCCCGGCGGGACTAGACCCCAATGAGCAGTTCTTC.

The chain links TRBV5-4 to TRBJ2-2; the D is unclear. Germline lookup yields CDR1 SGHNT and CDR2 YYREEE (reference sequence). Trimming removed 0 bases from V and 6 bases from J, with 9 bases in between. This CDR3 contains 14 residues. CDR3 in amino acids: CASSLAGVAGELFF. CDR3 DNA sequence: TGTGCCAGCAGCTTGGCCGGAGTGGCCGGGGAGCTGTTTTTT.

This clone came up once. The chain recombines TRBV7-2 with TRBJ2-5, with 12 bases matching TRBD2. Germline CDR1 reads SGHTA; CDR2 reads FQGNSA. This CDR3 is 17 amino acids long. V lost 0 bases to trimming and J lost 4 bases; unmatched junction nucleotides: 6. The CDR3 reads CASSLAPTSGRGETQYF. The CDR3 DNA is TGTGCCAGCAGCTTAGCCCCGACTAGCGGGAGAGGAGAGACCCAGTACTTC.

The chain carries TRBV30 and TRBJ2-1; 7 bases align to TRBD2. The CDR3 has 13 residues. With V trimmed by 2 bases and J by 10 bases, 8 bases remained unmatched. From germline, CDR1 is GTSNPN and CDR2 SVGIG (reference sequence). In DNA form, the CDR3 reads TGTGCCTGGAGTCGGGGCGGGGGTTGGGAGCAGTTCTTC. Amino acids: CAWSRGGGWEQFF. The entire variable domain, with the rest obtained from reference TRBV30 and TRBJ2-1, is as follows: SQTIHQWPATLVQPVGSPLSLECTVEGTSNPNLYWYRQAAGRGLQLLFYSVGIGQISSEVPQNLSASRPQDRQFILSSKKLLLSDSGFYLCAWSRGGGWEQFFGPGTRLTVL.

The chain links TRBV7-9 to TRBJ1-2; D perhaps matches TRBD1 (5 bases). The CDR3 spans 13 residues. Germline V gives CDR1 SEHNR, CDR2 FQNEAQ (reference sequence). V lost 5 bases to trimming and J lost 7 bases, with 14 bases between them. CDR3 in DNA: TGTGCCAGCAGCCCAGGGATTATGCGTGGCTACACCTTC. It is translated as CASSPGIMRGYTF.

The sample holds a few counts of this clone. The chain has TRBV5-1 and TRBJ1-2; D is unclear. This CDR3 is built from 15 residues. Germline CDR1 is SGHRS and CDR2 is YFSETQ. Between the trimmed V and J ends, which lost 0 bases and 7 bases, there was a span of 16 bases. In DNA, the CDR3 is TGCGCCAGCAGCTTGGAATATGCTCAGGCAGGTGGCTACACCTTC. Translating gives CASSLEYAQAGGYTF. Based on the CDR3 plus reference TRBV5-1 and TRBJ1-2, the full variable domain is KAGVTQTPRYLIKTRGQQVTLSCSPISGHRSVSWYQQTPGQGLQFLFEYFSETQRNKGNFPGRFSGRQFSNSRSEMNVSTLELGDSALYLCASSLEYAQAGGYTFGSGTRLTVV.

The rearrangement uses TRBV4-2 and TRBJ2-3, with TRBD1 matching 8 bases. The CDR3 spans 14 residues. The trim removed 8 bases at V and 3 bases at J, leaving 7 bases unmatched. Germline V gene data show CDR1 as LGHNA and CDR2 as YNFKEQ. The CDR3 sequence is CASGQGGGTDTQYF. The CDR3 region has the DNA TGTGCCAGCGGACAGGGAGGCGGAACAGATACGCAGTATTTT.

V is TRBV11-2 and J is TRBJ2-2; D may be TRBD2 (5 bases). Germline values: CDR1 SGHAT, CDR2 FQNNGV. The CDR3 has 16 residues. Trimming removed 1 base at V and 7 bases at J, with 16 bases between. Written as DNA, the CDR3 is TGTGCCAGCAGCTTAGGGTACGGGCACGCGGGCGGGGAGCTGTTTTTT. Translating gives CASSLGYGHAGGELFF.